The clone carrying this T cell receptor (beta chain) was recorded a few times. Antigen: not known. Trimming took 1 base from V and 0 from J, leaving 22 bases between them. Germline V gene lookup returns CDR1 ENHRY and CDR2 SYGVKD. There are 19 residues in the CDR3. This specimen belongs to a study of regulatory T cells in long-lasting Graves disease. Time point described: persistent/refractory GD, antithyroid drugs over 5 years with positive TRAb. Isolated PBMC RNA provided the starting material for the TCR library. Findings and limits, study-wide: Persistent Graves' patients showed less TCR diversity than newly diagnosed patients showed. Sampling was limited to peripheral blood rather than thyroid tissue.

For TCR beta, libraries came from iRepertoire HTBI primers and Arm-PCR of CDR3 regions. A single record per CDR3 protein comes from TCRdb applying MiXCR to the multiplex PCR reads. The table lists roughly 400,000 distinct CDR3 sequences, less than 25% of them singletons. Here the sequenced sample was peripheral blood mononuclear cells (PBMCs), taken when the disease was refractory, from a patient treated with antithyroid drugs. The chain joins TRBV10-3 to TRBJ2-7; D not resolved. The receptor was isolated from a female donor with Graves disease. CDR3 coding DNA: TGTGCCATCAGTGAGTTCCCTCCCTGGACCCTCGACTCCTCCTACGAGCAGTACTTC. Its translation is CAISEFPPWTLDSSYEQYF.